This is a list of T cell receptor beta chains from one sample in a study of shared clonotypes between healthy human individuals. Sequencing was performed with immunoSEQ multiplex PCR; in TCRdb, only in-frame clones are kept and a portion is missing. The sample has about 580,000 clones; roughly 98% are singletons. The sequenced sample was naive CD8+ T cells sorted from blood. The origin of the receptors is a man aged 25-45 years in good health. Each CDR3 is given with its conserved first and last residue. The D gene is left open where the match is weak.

CDR3nt: TGCGCCAGCAGGCCCGGGACAGCCGGGGAGCTGTTTTTT
CDR3aa: CASRPGTAGELFF
j_gene: TRBJ2-2
v_gene: TRBV5-1
d_gene: TRBD1

CDR3nt: TGTGCCAGCAGTGAGCCCAGTTCTGGGGCCAACGTCCTGACTTTC
CDR3aa: CASSEPSSGANVLTF
j_gene: TRBJ2-6
v_gene: TRBV2
d_gene: NA

CDR3nt: TGTGCCGTTAAGATACCCTCTGGAAACACCATATATTTT
CDR3aa: CAVKIPSGNTIYF
j_gene: TRBJ1-3
v_gene: TRBV10-3
d_gene: NA

CDR3nt: TGTGCCATCAGTGAGTCTTCCGTGGCAGATACGCAGTATTTT
CDR3aa: CAISESSVADTQYF
j_gene: TRBJ2-3
v_gene: TRBV10-3
d_gene: NA

CDR3nt: TGTGCCAGCAGCTTTAGTACTATCCACAATGAGCAGTTCTTC
CDR3aa: CASSFSTIHNEQFF
j_gene: TRBJ2-1
v_gene: TRBV7-9
d_gene: NA

CDR3nt: TGTGCCAGCAGCCTCGCCGGGACAGGAATCTTCGGCTACACCTTC
CDR3aa: CASSLAGTGIFGYTF
j_gene: TRBJ1-2
v_gene: TRBV9
d_gene: TRBD1

CDR3nt: TGTGCCAGCAGTTACTCACAGTCGGGGTTGTACGAGCAGTACTTC
CDR3aa: CASSYSQSGLYEQYF
j_gene: TRBJ2-7
v_gene: TRBV6-5
d_gene: NA

CDR3nt: TGTGCCAGCAGAACCGGGACCGCCTTTCCCCAGCATTTT
CDR3aa: CASRTGTAFPQHF
j_gene: TRBJ1-5
v_gene: TRBV6-5
d_gene: NA

CDR3nt: TGTGCCAGCAGTTTTGGCGGGAGGACCAATGAGCAGTTCTTC
CDR3aa: CASSFGGRTNEQFF
j_gene: TRBJ2-1
v_gene: TRBV27
d_gene: TRBD2

CDR3nt: TGTGCCAGCAGTTTAGGGGGGCTAGCAGATACGCAGTATTTT
CDR3aa: CASSLGGLADTQYF
j_gene: TRBJ2-3
v_gene: TRBV28
d_gene: NA

CDR3nt: TGCGCCAGCAGCTTCGGGGGACTAGAGTTTCGTATCCCTTATCATACGCAGTATTTT
CDR3aa: CASSFGGLEFRIPYHTQYF
j_gene: TRBJ2-3
v_gene: TRBV5-1
d_gene: TRBD2

CDR3nt: TGTGCCAGCAGTGCCTCGGCCGGGACAGTTTTCTACGAGCAGTACTTC
CDR3aa: CASSASAGTVFYEQYF
j_gene: TRBJ2-7
v_gene: TRBV27
d_gene: TRBD1

CDR3nt: TGTGCCAGCAGCCCCGGAGCCTTTGTTGTGATCTACTTC
CDR3aa: CASSPGAFVVIYF
j_gene: TRBJ2-4
v_gene: TRBV28
d_gene: NA

CDR3nt: TGTGCCAGCAGACTTACCGGGACAGGGACGTACGAGCAGTACTTC
CDR3aa: CASRLTGTGTYEQYF
j_gene: TRBJ2-7
v_gene: TRBV27
d_gene: TRBD1